The 29 T cell receptor beta chains in this list originate from one sample, sequenced in a study of T cells after yellow fever vaccination. Using its own MiXCR run on the 5' RACE reads, TCRdb lists one record per CDR3 protein. The table has roughly 260,000 distinct CDR3 sequences, roughly 13% seen once. Here the sequenced sample was CD4+ T cells sorted from PBMCs, taken 45 days after the yellow fever booster vaccination. The receptors originated from a man in his thirties or forties who received the YFV17D yellow fever vaccine.

This clonotype was picked up many times. The V gene is TRBV18, the J gene TRBJ2-7; D is ambiguous. The CDR3 consists of 12 residues. The germline V gene encodes CDR1 KGHSH and CDR2 LQKENI. V lost 8 bases to trimming and J lost 0 bases, with 8 bases between them. The DNA for the CDR3 is TGTGCCAGCAGCCCTTCCTCCTACGAGCAGTACTTC. Translated: CASSPSSYEQYF.

This chain uses TRBV20-1 with TRBJ1-2; D unclear. Per germline, CDR1 DFQATT and CDR2 SNEGSKA (reference sequence). This CDR3 has 12 residues. The CDR3 DNA follows: TGCAGCGGGTACGGTGCGAACTATGGCTACACCTTC. Amino acid sequence: CSGYGANYGYTF.

Only a few counts were recorded for this clonotype. The V and J genes are TRBV18 and TRBJ2-5, with D possibly TRBD2 on 5 matching bases. The germline CDR1 and CDR2 sequences are KGHSH and LQKENI. V dropped 3 bases and J dropped 2 bases, with 13 bases sitting between them. The length of the CDR3 is 15 residues. CDR3 in amino acids: CASSPVWGEQETQYF. CDR3 in DNA: TGTGCCAGCTCACCCGTGTGGGGAGAACAAGAGACCCAGTACTTC.

Many counts were recorded for this clonotype. V gene TRBV7-8 combines with J gene TRBJ2-3, with TRBD2 identical over 13 bases. CDR1 and CDR2 (germline): SGHVS, FQNEAQ. V was clipped by 5 bases and J by 4 bases; unmatched bases: 6. CDR3 size: 16 residues. The CDR3 protein is CASSTGLAGVPDTQYF. In nucleotides, the CDR3 is TGTGCCAGCAGCACTGGACTAGCGGGAGTTCCAGATACGCAGTATTTT.

The chain has TRBV5-6 and TRBJ2-7; D uncertain. V was pared by 4 bases and J by 2 bases, with 16 bases between. This CDR3 contains 15 residues. Germline values: CDR1 SGHDT, CDR2 YYEEEE. The CDR3 is CASSTIRSLPYEQYF. Written as DNA, the CDR3 is TGTGCCAGCAGCACCATACGGTCCCTTCCCTACGAGCAGTACTTC.

This clonotype was seen repeatedly, ten times or more. The chain uses TRBV5-1 and TRBJ2-7; D uncertain. V dropped 1 base and J dropped 2 bases, with 10 bases sitting between them. The CDR3 consists of 14 residues. Looked up from germline, CDR1 is SGHRS and CDR2 is YFSETQ. The CDR3 nucleotides read TGCGCCAGCAGCTTGAGTTCACAGACCTACGAGCAGTACTTC. Translating it yields CASSLSSQTYEQYF.

This clonotype was counted many times. The genes are TRBV10-3 and TRBJ2-1; 8 nucleotides line up with TRBD2. This CDR3 is built from 15 residues. V dropped 3 bases and J dropped 8; count of bases not matched to a gene: 9. Germline CDR1 and CDR2: ENHRY and SYGVKD. CDR3 in amino acids: CAISEHGTSLYEQFF. As DNA, the CDR3 is TGTGCCATCAGTGAACACGGGACTAGTCTTTATGAGCAGTTCTTC.

The genes are TRBV12-3 or TRBV12-4 and TRBJ1-5; 7 nucleotides match TRBD1. This CDR3 spans 12 amino acids. After removal of 8 bases from V and 7 bases from J, the junction contained 5 bases not matched to a gene. The CDR3 region is CASRDRYQPQHF. DNA of the CDR3: TGTGCCAGCCGGGACAGATACCAGCCCCAGCATTTT.

This clonotype was seen ten or more times. This chain uses TRBV10-1 with TRBJ2-3; possibly TRBD1 or TRBD2 for D (5 bases each). V lost 3 bases and J 3 bases, leaving 7 bases between the germline ends. Germline V CDR1 and CDR2: WNHNN, SYGVQD (reference sequence). The CDR3 contains 13 residues. The CDR3 region is CASSDGGTDTQYF. DNA for the CDR3: TGCGCCAGCAGTGATGGGGGAACAGATACGCAGTATTTT.

This clonotype was observed at least ten times. The genes are TRBV29-1 and TRBJ1-5; 11 bases match TRBD1. CDR3 size: 14 residues. J lost 4 bases, V lost 6 bases, and 5 bases had no gene match. Per the germline V gene, CDR1 is SQVTM and CDR2 is ANQGSEA. CDR3 nucleotides: TGCAGCGTCACCGGGACAGGGGGTAATCAGCCCCAGCATTTT. Translated: CSVTGTGGNQPQHF.

This clonotype was picked up a small number of times. In nucleotides, the CDR3 is TGCAGTGCTAGAGATTCGAGGGCACCCACCGGGGAGCTGTTTTTT. As protein: CSARDSRAPTGELFF. The J gene is TRBJ2-2, the V gene TRBV20-1; D is perhaps TRBD2 (5 bases). This CDR3 has 15 amino acids. V was clipped by 0 bases and J by 4 bases, with 12 bases between them. Germline V CDR1 and CDR2: DFQATT, SNEGSKA (reference sequence).

This clonotype was picked up a small number of times. The chain has TRBV20-1 and TRBJ2-5, with D possibly being TRBD1 (8 bases). Trimming stripped 0 bases from V and 6 bases from J, with 14 bases between. From germline, CDR1 is DFQATT and CDR2 SNEGSKA (reference sequence). The CDR3 contains 14 residues. The DNA of the CDR3 is TGCAGTGCTAGAGATCCACAGGGGGGGCAGACCCAGTACTTC. This codes for CSARDPQGGQTQYF.

Only a few counts were recorded for this clonotype. The chain is built from TRBV7-2 and TRBJ2-7; the D is unclear. V was trimmed by 1 base and J by 0 bases, leaving 13 bases between them. The germline CDR1 and CDR2 sequences are SGHTA and FQGNSA. The CDR3 contains 16 residues. The CDR3 sequence: CASSLGRTLSSYEQYF. CDR3 nucleotides: TGTGCCAGCAGCTTAGGAAGGACGCTTAGCTCCTACGAGCAGTACTTC.

V is TRBV7-8 and J is TRBJ2-7; 8 positions match TRBD1. Germline values: CDR1 SGHVS, CDR2 FQNEAQ. Trimming took 4 bases from V and 1 from J; bases not matched to a gene: 15. The CDR3 has 18 residues. CDR3 nucleotides: TGTGCCAGCAGCTCCGTATACGCCGGGACAGGTGGTTCCTACGAGCAGTACTTC. As protein: CASSSVYAGTGGSYEQYF.

This clonotype was recorded at least ten times. This chain links TRBV7-2 with TRBJ2-5; D is undetermined. This CDR3 is 13 amino acids long. Germline CDR1 and CDR2: SGHTA and FQGNSA. Trimming cost V 3 bases and J 1 base, with 6 bases left between them. CDR3 amino acids: CASSFPLQETQYF. The DNA for the CDR3 is TGTGCCAGCAGCTTCCCCCTCCAAGAGACCCAGTACTTC.

This clonotype was detected ten times or more. The chain couples TRBV7-9 to TRBJ2-1; no definite D call. Germline CDR1 and CDR2: SEHNR and FQNEAQ (reference sequence). This CDR3 has 15 amino acids. The ends were cut back, 4 bases at V and 5 bases at J, with 15 bases in the middle. The CDR3 protein is CASSSRFQPDNEQFF. CDR3 sequence (DNA): TGTGCCAGCAGCTCTCGCTTCCAACCGGACAATGAGCAGTTCTTC.

This clonotype was detected many times. The J gene is TRBJ2-7, the V gene TRBV12-3 or TRBV12-4; 8 positions match TRBD2. The CDR3 runs 16 residues. V shed 1 base and J 8 bases; nucleotides not matched to a gene: 13. The CDR3 nucleotides are TGTGCCAGCAGTTTAGTGCGAGCGGGAGCACCAAGTCAGCAGTACTTC. It translates to CASSLVRAGAPSQQYF.

J is TRBJ1-2 and V is TRBV6-1; a possible D gene is TRBD1 (5 bases). There are 12 residues in the CDR3. From germline, CDR1 is MNHNS and CDR2 SASEGT. The ends were cut back, 3 bases at V and 4 bases at J, with 6 bases in the middle. CDR3 amino acids: CASSDRAYGYTF. As DNA, the CDR3 is TGTGCCAGCAGTGACAGGGCCTATGGCTACACCTTC.

This clonotype occurred many times. The V call is TRBV2, the J call TRBJ2-1; D is ambiguous. Per germline, CDR1 SNHLY and CDR2 FYNNEI. Trimming shortened V by 9 bases and J by 1 base, and 13 bases separated the two germline ends. The CDR3 contains 14 residues. The CDR3 region has the DNA TGTGCCAGTAGGCCCTGGGGATCCTACAATGAGCAGTTCTTC. It codes for CASRPWGSYNEQFF.

The chain has TRBV28 and TRBJ2-3; TRBD2 matches 8 bases. In germline, CDR1 is MDHEN, CDR2 SYDVKM. J was trimmed by 6 bases and V by 6 bases; bases with no gene match: 14. The CDR3 has 16 residues. The CDR3 nucleotides read TGTGCCAGCAGAGAGCCGGGACTAGGTTTTTGGGATACGCAGTATTTT. Amino acid sequence: CASREPGLGFWDTQYF.

The CDR3 is CASSPSSATLTEAFF. The CDR3 nucleotides read TGCGCCAGCAGCCCCTCAAGCGCTACACTCACTGAAGCTTTCTTT. The chain has TRBV5-1 and TRBJ1-1, with D unclear. V lost 4 bases and J lost 4, with 17 bases in between. From germline, CDR1 is SGHRS and CDR2 YFSETQ. CDR3 length: 15 residues.

Only a few counts were recorded for this clonotype. The rearrangement joins TRBV3-1 to TRBJ1-2; D is unclear. Trimming shortened V by 1 base and J by 8 bases, and 11 bases separated the two germline ends. This CDR3 has 13 residues. Per the germline V gene, CDR1 is LGHDT and CDR2 is YNNKEL (reference sequence). In nucleotides, the CDR3 is TGTGCCAGCAGCCAAGGGGCCACTTGGGGCTACACCTTC. Translated: CASSQGATWGYTF.

The V gene is TRBV20-1, the J gene TRBJ1-1; maybe TRBD1 (5 bases). The ends were cut back, 6 bases at V and 1 base at J, with 9 bases in the middle. Germline V gene data show CDR1 as DFQATT and CDR2 as SNEGSKA (reference sequence). The CDR3 consists of 12 residues. The CDR3 bases are TGCAGTGCGGGGAGGGGGAACACTGAAGCTTTCTTT. As protein: CSAGRGNTEAFF.

In DNA form, the CDR3 reads TGTGCCAGCAGTGGTCGGGAGGTCTCTAGCACAGATACGCAGTATTTT. Protein product: CASSGREVSSTDTQYF. This rearrangement joins TRBV6-1 to TRBJ2-3; TRBD2 agrees at 7 bases. The ends lost 4 bases at V and 0 bases at J; junction bases unmatched: 7. Germline V gene data show CDR1 as MNHNS and CDR2 as SASEGT. CDR3 length equals 16 residues.

This clonotype was detected a few times. This sequence joins TRBV30 and TRBJ1-6; D is possibly TRBD1 (5 bases). The CDR3 consists of 13 residues. V shed 1 base and J shed 8 bases, with 9 bases lying between them. CDR1 is GTSNPN, CDR2 SVGIG, per germline (reference sequence). CDR3 nucleotide sequence: TGTGCCTGGAGTGGGGGGATAGATTCACCCCTCCACTTT. It encodes CAWSGGIDSPLHF.

This clonotype has a count of ten or more. The rearrangement joins TRBV5-1 to TRBJ2-7; possibly TRBD1 for D (6 bases). Germline V gene sequence: CDR1 SGHRS, CDR2 YFSETQ. The CDR3 is made up of 16 amino acids. V gave up 4 bases and J gave up 0 bases, with 17 bases separating them. The CDR3 bases are TGCGCCAGCAGCCCGGTTGGGGGCCCGAACTCCTACGAGCAGTACTTC. Its translation is CASSPVGGPNSYEQYF.

The V gene is TRBV28, the J gene TRBJ2-7; no reliable D call. The CDR3 totals 14 residues. Germline-derived CDR1 and CDR2 are MDHEN and SYDVKM. V was clipped by 6 bases and J by 7 bases, with 19 bases between them. The CDR3 reads CASSPPRGCEEQYF. In DNA form, the CDR3 reads TGTGCCAGCAGCCCCCCGCGTGGGTGCGAAGAGCAGTACTTC.

DNA of the CDR3: TGCGCCAGCACCCGCCGGGGGGCTCGGAACACCGGGGAGCTGTTTTTT. As protein: CASTRRGARNTGELFF. The chain uses TRBV5-1 and TRBJ2-2, with a tentative D call TRBD2 (7 bases). CDR3 size: 16 residues. CDR1 and CDR2 from the germline V gene are SGHRS and YFSETQ. Trimming removed 6 bases at V and 1 base at J, with 16 bases between.

This clonotype has more than one count but fewer than ten. The CDR3 DNA is TGCAGTGCCCTAGGGGCCACGGATCGGGGGGGCTACACCTTC. This gives the protein CSALGATDRGGYTF. The rearrangement joins TRBV20-1 to TRBJ1-2; possibly TRBD1 for D (5 bases). There are 14 residues in the CDR3. The germline CDR1 and CDR2 sequences are DFQATT and SNEGSKA (reference sequence). V gave up 6 bases and J gave up 8 bases, with 22 bases separating them.